A single sample gave rise to the 26 T cell receptor beta chains below, sequenced in a study of blood T cell repertoires in COVID-19. TCRdb keeps only in-frame clones here, not all; method: immunoSEQ multiplex PCR. Seen here are about 59,000 clones, 80% to 95% observed once, and the top ten hold about 17%. The sample consisted of peripheral blood. All receptors come from a man older than 75 with acute or convalescent COVID-19.

The chain has TRBV5-1 and TRBJ1-5; D is unclear. CDR1 and CDR2 from the germline V gene are SGHRS and YFSETQ. The CDR3 consists of 13 residues. V lost 3 bases and J lost 4, with 8 bases in between. The CDR3 loop is CASSWSGNQPQHF. The CDR3, as DNA: TGCGCCAGCAGCTGGAGCGGAAATCAGCCCCAGCATTTT. The full variable domain, its missing parts supplied by reference TRBV5-1 and TRBJ1-5, is KAGVTQTPRYLIKTRGQQVTLSCSPISGHRSVSWYQQTPGQGLQFLFEYFSETQRNKGNFPGRFSGRQFSNSRSEMNVSTLELGDSALYLCASSWSGNQPQHFGDGTRLSIL.

This chain links TRBV11-3 with TRBJ1-1, with D unclear. CDR1 is SGHNT and CDR2 is YENEEA in the germline V gene. The CDR3 extends over 13 amino acids. V gave up 5 bases and J gave up 7 bases, with 14 bases separating them. DNA of the CDR3: TGTGCCAGCAGCCAGAATTCGGGTTTTGAAGCTTTCTTT. Translation: CASSQNSGFEAFF.

The chain recombines TRBV5-1 with TRBJ1-2; weak D call: TRBD1 (5 bases). V lost 2 bases and J lost 3, with 11 bases in between. Germline V gene lookup returns CDR1 SGHRS and CDR2 YFSETQ. The CDR3 sequence is 14 residues long. In nucleotides, the CDR3 is TGCGCCAGCAGCTTCGGGGGAACATACTATGGCTACACCTTC. This encodes CASSFGGTYYGYTF. Together with reference TRBV5-1 and TRBJ1-2, the CDR3 gives the full variable domain: KAGVTQTPRYLIKTRGQQVTLSCSPISGHRSVSWYQQTPGQGLQFLFEYFSETQRNKGNFPGRFSGRQFSNSRSEMNVSTLELGDSALYLCASSFGGTYYGYTFGSGTRLTVV.

The J gene is TRBJ2-7, the V gene TRBV6-1, with 7 bases identical to TRBD1. The V and J ends lost 3 bases and 3 bases, in that order; junction bases with no gene match: 5. This CDR3 is 14 amino acids long. From germline, CDR1 is MNHNS and CDR2 SASEGT. The CDR3 loop is CASSEGAGGYEQYF. DNA for the CDR3: TGTGCCAGCAGTGAGGGAGCAGGGGGCTACGAGCAGTACTTC.

For the CDR3, the DNA is TGCAGTGCTAGGCTAGCTGAGCAGTTCTTC. Protein product: CSARLAEQFF. This chain joins TRBV20-1 and TRBJ2-1, with D tentatively TRBD2 (5 bases). V lost 3 bases to trimming and J lost 9 bases, with 6 bases between them. The CDR3 sequence is 10 residues long. Germline CDR1 reads DFQATT; CDR2 reads SNEGSKA (reference sequence).

This chain uses TRBV5-4 with TRBJ1-1; possible D gene TRBD1, 5 bases. From germline, CDR1 is SGHNT and CDR2 YYREEE (reference sequence). Trimming took 0 bases from V and 3 from J, leaving 9 bases between them. This CDR3 has 14 amino acids. The CDR3 protein is CASSLGFRDTEAFF. CDR3 coding DNA: TGTGCCAGCAGCTTGGGTTTCAGGGACACTGAAGCTTTCTTT.

This CDR3 is CAWSRLLQGANQPQHF. The CDR3 DNA is TGTGCCTGGAGTCGCCTTTTACAGGGGGCCAATCAGCCCCAGCATTTT. The chain uses TRBV30 and TRBJ1-5; 9 bases line up with TRBD1. The CDR3 sequence is 16 residues long. V gave up 2 bases and J gave up 3 bases; unmatched junction bases: 8. Germline-derived CDR1 and CDR2 are GTSNPN and SVGIG (reference sequence).

The rearrangement uses TRBV14 and TRBJ2-5; D not certain. Germline CDR1 and CDR2: SGHDN and FVKESK. V was shortened by 1 base and J by 1 base, with 4 bases between the two germline ends. The CDR3 is 13 amino acids. The CDR3 here is CASSQAVQETQYF. As DNA, the CDR3 is TGTGCCAGCAGCCAAGCCGTCCAAGAGACCCAGTACTTC.

In DNA form, the CDR3 reads TGTGCCGTCACCGGGACAGGGGATAATGAAAAACTGTTTTTT. It yields the protein CAVTGTGDNEKLFF. The chain recombines TRBV19 with TRBJ1-4, with 10 bases fitting TRBD1. The germline V gene has CDR1 LNHDA and CDR2 SQIVND (reference sequence). V shed 11 bases and J 4 bases; nucleotides not matched to a gene: 7. The CDR3 has 14 amino acids.

The chain combines TRBV10-1 with TRBJ2-4; no clear D. Germline V CDR1 and CDR2: WNHNN, SYGVQD (reference sequence). The germline V and J ends were trimmed by 0 bases and 5 bases, with 8 bases remaining between them. The CDR3 sequence is 14 residues long. Here the CDR3 DNA reads TGCGCCAGCAGTGAGTCGTTCTACCAAAACATTCAGTACTTC. It translates to CASSESFYQNIQYF.

The gene calls are TRBV9 and TRBJ1-1, with a weak D call TRBD1 (5 bases). This CDR3 spans 15 amino acids. From germline, CDR1 is SGDLS and CDR2 YYNGEE. Trimming removed 6 bases from V and 5 bases from J, with 20 bases in between. CDR3: CASTPGLVRATEAFF. CDR3 DNA: TGTGCCAGCACCCCAGGGTTGGTTCGAGCAACTGAAGCTTTCTTT.

This chain joins TRBV7-9 and TRBJ1-6; maybe TRBD1 (5 bases). Deletions cut 1 base from V and 5 bases from J, with 9 bases between. CDR1 and CDR2 (germline): SEHNR, FQNEAQ (reference sequence). There are 15 residues in the CDR3. CDR3 in amino acids: CASSLGGANNSPLHF. In DNA, the CDR3 is TGTGCCAGCAGCTTAGGGGGCGCAAATAATTCACCCCTCCACTTT.

This rearrangement joins TRBV19 to TRBJ1-6, with 7 nucleotides matching TRBD1. The CDR3 runs 15 residues. Germline V gene lookup returns CDR1 LNHDA and CDR2 SQIVND (reference sequence). The J segment lost 7 bases and the V segment lost 3 bases, leaving 6 bases of the junction unmatched. For the CDR3, the DNA is TGTGCCAGTAGTATTGGGACAGAAGTAAATTCACCCCTCCACTTT. Translated, it gives CASSIGTEVNSPLHF.

The chain employs TRBV27 and TRBJ1-4; D is unclear. The ends were cut back, 6 bases at V and 7 bases at J, with 15 bases in the middle. Germline CDR1 is MNHEY and CDR2 is SMNVEV (reference sequence). The CDR3 is 14 residues long. The CDR3 bases are TGTGCCAGCAGCACCGGGTCCCAAGGTGAAAAACTGTTTTTT. It is translated as CASSTGSQGEKLFF. The whole variable domain, filled in from reference TRBV27 and TRBJ1-4, reads EAQVTQNPRYLITVTGKKLTVTCSQNMNHEYMSWYRQDPGLGLRQIYYSMNVEVTDKGDVPEGYKVSRKEKRNFPLILESPSPNQTSLYFCASSTGSQGEKLFFGSGTQLSVL.

The V and J genes are TRBV28 and TRBJ2-7, with 12 bases matching TRBD2. The CDR3 consists of 16 residues. CDR1 is MDHEN and CDR2 is SYDVKM in the germline V gene. The V segment lost 2 bases and the J segment 3 bases; nucleotides outside the gene matches: 5. The CDR3 sequence is CASSLAGTSGRYEQYF. CDR3 bases: TGTGCCAGCAGTTTAGCCGGGACTAGCGGGCGCTACGAGCAGTACTTC.

This clone was counted between two and nine times. The junction departs from germline at one end; a sequencing error may be responsible. The chain combines TRBV10-1 with TRBJ1-5; D is undetermined. Germline V gene sequence: CDR1 WNHNN, CDR2 SYGVQD (reference sequence). The CDR3 is made up of 9 amino acids. CDR3 region: CASSGLSVF. The CDR3 DNA reads as TGCGCCAGCAGTGGCCTATCTGTGTTT.

This chain uses TRBV24-1 with TRBJ2-2, with D possibly matching TRBD2 (6 bases). Germline CDR1 and CDR2: KGHDR and SFDVKD. Trimming stripped 7 bases from V and 6 bases from J, with 8 bases between. The CDR3 spans 12 residues. CDR3 sequence (DNA): TGTGCCACCAGGGGCGGGGCCGGGGAGCTGTTTTTT. Translated, it gives CATRGGAGELFF.

The DNA of the CDR3 is TGTGCCAGCAGCCACATGCGGACAGGGACCGGGGAGCTGTTTTTT. It codes for CASSHMRTGTGELFF. The chain couples TRBV3-1 (or the pseudogene TRBV3-2) to TRBJ2-2; 8 bases agree with TRBD1. V lost 3 bases, J lost 5 bases, and 5 bases stayed unmatched. The CDR3 totals 15 residues. The germline V gene has CDR1 LGHDT and CDR2 YNNKEL (reference sequence).

The V gene is TRBV9, the J gene TRBJ2-3; D is perhaps TRBD2 (6 bases). This CDR3 contains 14 residues. Per germline, CDR1 SGDLS and CDR2 YYNGEE. Trimming removed 5 bases from V and 0 bases from J, with 10 bases in between. The CDR3 reads CASSPRESTDTQYF. The CDR3 DNA is TGTGCCAGCAGTCCCCGGGAGAGCACAGATACGCAGTATTTT.

This sequence joins TRBV5-5 and TRBJ2-7; 8 bases align to TRBD2. CDR1 is SGHKS and CDR2 is YYEKEE in the germline V gene (reference sequence). J was trimmed by 4 bases and V by 0 bases; bases with no gene match: 9. The CDR3 runs to 16 residues. CDR3 loop: CASSLARGGGMYEQYF. The DNA of the CDR3 is TGTGCCAGCAGCTTGGCCCGAGGCGGGGGGATGTACGAGCAGTACTTC.

The J gene is TRBJ2-2, the V gene TRBV7-2; TRBD2 might be the D (7 bases). The CDR3 extends over 16 amino acids. V gave up 5 bases and J gave up 4 bases, with 17 bases separating them. CDR1 and CDR2 (germline): SGHTA, FQGNSA. Written as DNA, the CDR3 is TGTGCCAGCAGCCCACCTGGCGGGGGCCTCACCGGGGAGCTGTTTTTT. This codes for CASSPPGGGLTGELFF. Using reference TRBV7-2 and TRBJ2-2 for the parts outside the CDR3, the full variable domain is GAGVSQSPSNKVTEKGKDVELRCDPISGHTALYWYRQSLGQGLEFLIYFQGNSAPDKSGLPSDRFSAERTGGSVSTLTIQRTQQEDSAVYLCASSPPGGGLTGELFFGEGSRLTVL.

The rearrangement joins TRBV27 to TRBJ2-2; 10 positions match TRBD1. CDR1 is MNHEY and CDR2 is SMNVEV in the germline V gene (reference sequence). J was trimmed by 1 base and V by 3 bases; bases with no gene match: 8. The CDR3 consists of 18 residues. CDR3 sequence (DNA): TGTGCCAGCAGTTTCCCGAGGGGGACAGGGGTGAACACCGGGGAGCTGTTTTTT. It encodes CASSFPRGTGVNTGELFF.

The chain joins TRBV20-1 to TRBJ2-3, with 10 bases matching TRBD2. Trimming cost V 3 bases and J 3 bases; bases outside gene matches: 6. The CDR3 has 15 residues. Germline CDR1 reads DFQATT; CDR2 reads SNEGSKA (reference sequence). CDR3 sequence: CSASESSGRTDTQYF. Written as DNA, the CDR3 is TGCAGTGCTAGTGAGTCTAGCGGGAGAACAGATACGCAGTATTTT.

This clone has only a few counts. The V gene is TRBV30, the J gene TRBJ1-6; D gene ambiguous. The V end lost 0 bases, the J end lost 7 bases, and 10 bases lay between the germline ends. Germline CDR1 GTSNPN, CDR2 SVGIG (reference sequence). CDR3 length: 14 residues. CDR3: CAWSVVAENSPLHF. The DNA for the CDR3 is TGTGCCTGGAGTGTAGTGGCGGAAAATTCACCCCTCCACTTT.

The gene calls are TRBV29-1 and TRBJ1-1; D not certain. With 2 bases removed from V and 0 bases from J, the gap between germline ends came to 7 bases. Per germline, CDR1 SQVTM and CDR2 ANQGSEA. The CDR3 runs 13 residues. CDR3 DNA sequence: TGCAGCGTTGAAAGGCGGATGAACACTGAAGCTTTCTTT. It is translated as CSVERRMNTEAFF.

The chain uses TRBV28 and TRBJ1-5; TRBD1 aligns across 8 bases. Germline V lookup: CDR1 MDHEN, CDR2 SYDVKM. After removal of 6 bases from V and 5 bases from J, the junction contained 9 bases not matched to a gene. This CDR3 spans 15 amino acids. The CDR3 sequence: CASRTLDREYQPQHF. As DNA, the CDR3 is TGTGCCAGCAGGACATTGGACAGGGAATATCAGCCCCAGCATTTT.